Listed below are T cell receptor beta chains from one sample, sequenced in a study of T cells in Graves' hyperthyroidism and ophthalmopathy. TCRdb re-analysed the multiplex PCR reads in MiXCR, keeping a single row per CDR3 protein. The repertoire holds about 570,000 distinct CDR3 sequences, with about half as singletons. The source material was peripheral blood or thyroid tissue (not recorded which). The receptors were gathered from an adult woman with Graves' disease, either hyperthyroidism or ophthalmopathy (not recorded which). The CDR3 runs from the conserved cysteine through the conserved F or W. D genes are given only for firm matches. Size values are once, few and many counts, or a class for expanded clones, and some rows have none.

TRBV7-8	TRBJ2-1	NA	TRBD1	CASSLLGGNSYNEQFF	TGTGCCAGCAGCCTACTAGGGGGCAACTCCTACAATGAGCAGTTCTTC
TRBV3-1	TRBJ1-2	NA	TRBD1	CASSPPARQGAIRYGYTF	TGTGCCAGCAGCCCCCCTGCAAGACAGGGGGCGATTCGCTATGGCTACACCTTC
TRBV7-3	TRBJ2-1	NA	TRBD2	CASSQGLEQFF	TGTGCCAGCAGCCAGGGACTAGAGCAGTTCTTC
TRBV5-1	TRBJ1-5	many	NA	CASSFGAKGGHQPQHF	TGCGCCAGCAGCTTCGGGGCCAAGGGTGGTCATCAGCCCCAGCATTTT
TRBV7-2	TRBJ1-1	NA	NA	CASSVHRDTWGTEAFF	TGTGCCAGCAGCGTCCACCGGGACACTTGGGGCACTGAAGCTTTCTTT
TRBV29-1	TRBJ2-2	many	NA	CSVEGESTGELFF	TGCAGCGTTGAGGGGGAGAGCACCGGGGAGCTGTTTTTT
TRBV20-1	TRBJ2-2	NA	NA	CSARFGRRSVTGELFF	TGCAGTGCTAGGTTCGGCAGGAGGTCGGTCACCGGGGAGCTGTTTTTT
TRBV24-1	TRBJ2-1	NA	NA	CATSDPDRDNEQFF	TGTGCCACCAGTGACCCGGACAGAGACAATGAGCAGTTCTTC
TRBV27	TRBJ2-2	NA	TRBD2	CASSFSSGSPAGELFF	TGTGCCAGCAGTTTTTCAAGCGGGAGTCCCGCCGGGGAGCTGTTTTTT
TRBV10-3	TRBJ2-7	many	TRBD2	CAIRSGRSSSYEQYF	TGTGCCATCAGGAGCGGGAGGTCTAGCTCCTACGAGCAGTACTTC
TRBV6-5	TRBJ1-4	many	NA	CASSSGGTPRGLFF	TGTGCCAGCAGTTCAGGAGGGACCCCGCGTGGACTGTTTTTT
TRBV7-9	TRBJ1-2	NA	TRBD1	CASSSRQGAGYGYTF	TGTGCCAGCAGCTCAAGACAGGGGGCTGGGTATGGCTACACCTTC
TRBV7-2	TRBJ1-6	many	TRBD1	CASSLTRTGGISPLHF	TGTGCCAGCAGCTTAACAAGGACAGGGGGAATTTCACCCCTCCACTTT
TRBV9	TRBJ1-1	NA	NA	CASSVERGNTEAFF	TGTGCCAGCAGCGTCGAAAGGGGAAACACTGAAGCTTTCTTT
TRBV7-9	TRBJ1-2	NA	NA	CASSLSGGGPVDTF	TGTGCCAGCAGCTTATCGGGGGGAGGCCCCGTTGACACCTTC
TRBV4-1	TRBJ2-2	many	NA	CASSQPTKSRTGELFF	TGCGCCAGCAGCCAACCAACGAAGAGTAGGACCGGGGAGCTGTTTTTT
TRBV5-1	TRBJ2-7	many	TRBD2	CASSPLAGSDEQYF	TGCGCCAGCAGCCCACTAGCGGGTAGTGACGAGCAGTACTTC
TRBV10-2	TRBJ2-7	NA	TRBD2	CATQGTSGSYEQYF	TGCGCCACCCAGGGGACTAGCGGCTCCTACGAGCAGTACTTC
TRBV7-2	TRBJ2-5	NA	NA	CASSFSPPGETQYF	TGTGCCAGCAGTTTCTCCCCCCCCGGAGAGACCCAGTACTTC
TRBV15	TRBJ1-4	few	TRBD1	CATSTGQGYEKLFF	TGTGCCACCAGCACCGGACAGGGTTATGAAAAACTGTTTTTT
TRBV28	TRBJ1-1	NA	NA	CATTGAAEAFF	TGTGCCACAACCGGGGCAGCTGAAGCTTTCTTT
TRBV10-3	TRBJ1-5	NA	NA	CAISEIGGGNQPQHF	TGTGCCATCAGTGAGATAGGAGGTGGCAATCAGCCCCAGCATTTT
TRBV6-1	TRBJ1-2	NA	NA	CASSYDDRSYGYTF	TGTGCCAGCAGTTACGATGACAGGAGCTATGGCTACACCTTC
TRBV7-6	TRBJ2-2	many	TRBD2	CASSLVRTSGSGGELFF	TGTGCCAGCAGCTTAGTTCGGACTAGCGGGAGCGGCGGGGAGCTGTTTTTT
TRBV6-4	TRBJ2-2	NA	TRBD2	CASSDSTGGDTGELFF	TGTGCCAGCAGTGACTCGACGGGGGGTGACACCGGGGAGCTGTTTTTT
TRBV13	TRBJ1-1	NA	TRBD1	CASSHGTGNTEAFF	TGTGCCAGCAGCCATGGGACAGGGAACACTGAAGCTTTCTTT
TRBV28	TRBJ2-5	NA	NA	CASTLSGAETQYF	TGTGCCAGCACCTTATCGGGCGCAGAGACCCAGTACTTC
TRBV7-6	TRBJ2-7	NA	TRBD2	CASSGASGLAPYEQYF	TGTGCCAGCAGCGGAGCTAGCGGACTAGCGCCCTACGAGCAGTACTTC
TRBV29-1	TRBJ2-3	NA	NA	CSDLTSTDTQYF	TGCAGCGACTTAACTAGCACAGATACGCAGTATTTT
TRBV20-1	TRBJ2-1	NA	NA	CSAEAEYYEQFF	TGCAGTGCTGAGGCTGAATACTATGAGCAGTTCTTC
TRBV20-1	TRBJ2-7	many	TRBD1	CSASRNRDRGSYEQYF	TGCAGTGCTAGTAGAAACCGGGACAGGGGGTCCTACGAGCAGTACTTC
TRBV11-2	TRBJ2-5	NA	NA	CASSLGGWRVAQETQYF	TGTGCCAGCAGCTTAGGAGGTTGGAGGGTTGCACAAGAGACCCAGTACTTC
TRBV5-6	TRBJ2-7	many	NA	CASSRRGGGLPAHEQYF	TGTGCCAGCAGCCGACGAGGAGGGGGGCTCCCGGCCCACGAGCAGTACTTC
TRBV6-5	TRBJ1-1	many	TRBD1	CASWRTGAGAEAFF	TGTGCCAGCTGGCGAACAGGGGCTGGAGCTGAAGCTTTCTTT
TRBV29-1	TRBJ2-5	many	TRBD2	CSVWTSGQETQYF	TGCAGCGTCTGGACTAGCGGGCAAGAGACCCAGTACTTC
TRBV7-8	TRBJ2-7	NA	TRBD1	CASSLSGTGTVQYF	TGTGCCAGCAGCTTGTCCGGGACAGGGACAGTGCAGTACTTC
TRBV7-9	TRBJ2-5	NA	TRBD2	CASSLKAGETETQYF	TGTGCCAGCAGCTTAAAGGCGGGAGAAACCGAGACCCAGTACTTC
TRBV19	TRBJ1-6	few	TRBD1	CASSDRVDSPLHF	TGTGCCAGTAGTGACAGGGTTGATTCACCCCTCCACTTT
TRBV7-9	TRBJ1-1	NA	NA	CASSLGMGATEAFF	TGTGCCAGCAGCTTAGGGATGGGCGCCACTGAAGCTTTCTTT
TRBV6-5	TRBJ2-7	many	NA	CASRRADGYEQYF	TGTGCCAGCAGGCGAGCGGACGGCTACGAGCAGTACTTC
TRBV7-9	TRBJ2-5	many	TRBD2	CASTPAGDMTETQYF	TGTGCCAGCACCCCAGCGGGAGATATGACGGAGACCCAGTACTTC
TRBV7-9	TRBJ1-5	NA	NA	CAGGTGNQPQHF	TGTGCCGGGGGCACAGGGAACCAGCCCCAGCATTTT
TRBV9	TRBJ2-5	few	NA	CASSPPRRPKAQYF	TGTGCCAGCAGTCCCCCCCGACGGCCCAAGGCCCAGTACTTC
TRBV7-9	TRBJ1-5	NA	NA	CASSWSGIRETQHF	TGTGCCAGCAGCTGGTCGGGGATACGAGAGACCCAGCATTTT